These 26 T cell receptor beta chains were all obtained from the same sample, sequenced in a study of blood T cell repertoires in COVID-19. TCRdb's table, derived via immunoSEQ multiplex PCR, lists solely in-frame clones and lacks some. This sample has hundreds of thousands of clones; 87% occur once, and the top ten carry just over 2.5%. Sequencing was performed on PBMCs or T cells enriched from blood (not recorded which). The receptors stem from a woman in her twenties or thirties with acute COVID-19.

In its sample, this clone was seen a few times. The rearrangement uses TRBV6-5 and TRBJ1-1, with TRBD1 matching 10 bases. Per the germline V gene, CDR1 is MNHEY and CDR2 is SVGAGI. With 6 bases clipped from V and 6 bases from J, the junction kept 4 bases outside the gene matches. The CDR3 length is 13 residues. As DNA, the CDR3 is TGTGCCAGCAGAACAGGACAGGGGGCTGAAGCTTTCTTT. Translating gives CASRTGQGAEAFF.

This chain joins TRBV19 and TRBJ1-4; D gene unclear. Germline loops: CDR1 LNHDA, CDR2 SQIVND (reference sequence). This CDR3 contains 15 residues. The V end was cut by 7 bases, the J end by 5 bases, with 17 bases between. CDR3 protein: CASNVNDGPNEKLFF. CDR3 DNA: TGTGCCAGTAATGTAAATGATGGCCCAAATGAAAAACTGTTTTTT.

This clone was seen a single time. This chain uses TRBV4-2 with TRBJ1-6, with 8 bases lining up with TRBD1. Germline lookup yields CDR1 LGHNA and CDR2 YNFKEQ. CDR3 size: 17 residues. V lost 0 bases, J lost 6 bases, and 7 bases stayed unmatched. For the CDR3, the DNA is TGTGCCAGCAGCCAAGATCCGTCCCAGGGGGCTAATTCACCCCTCCACTTT. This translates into CASSQDPSQGANSPLHF.

The CDR3 loop reads CASIAGANTEAFF. DNA of the CDR3: TGTGCCAGCATCGCAGGGGCAAACACTGAAGCTTTCTTT. The chain is built from TRBV6-5 and TRBJ1-1, with D perhaps TRBD1 (6 bases). The CDR3 is 13 amino acids. Germline-derived CDR1 and CDR2 are MNHEY and SVGAGI. V shed 7 bases and J shed 2 bases, with 11 bases lying between them.

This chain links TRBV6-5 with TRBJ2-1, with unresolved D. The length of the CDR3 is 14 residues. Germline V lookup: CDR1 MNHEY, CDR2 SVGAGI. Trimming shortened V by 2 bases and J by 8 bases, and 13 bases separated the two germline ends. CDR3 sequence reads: CASSYTISGDEQFF. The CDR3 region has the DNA TGTGCCAGCAGTTACACCATCTCGGGTGATGAGCAGTTCTTC.

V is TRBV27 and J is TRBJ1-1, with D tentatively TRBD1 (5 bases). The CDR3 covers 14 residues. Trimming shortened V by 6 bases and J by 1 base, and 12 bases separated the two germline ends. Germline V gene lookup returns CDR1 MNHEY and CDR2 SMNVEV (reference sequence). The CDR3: CASRRPDRNTEAFF. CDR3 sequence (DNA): TGTGCCAGCAGACGGCCAGACAGGAACACTGAAGCTTTCTTT.

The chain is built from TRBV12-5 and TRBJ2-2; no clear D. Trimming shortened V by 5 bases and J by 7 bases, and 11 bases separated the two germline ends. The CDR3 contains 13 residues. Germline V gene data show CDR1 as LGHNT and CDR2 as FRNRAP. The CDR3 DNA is TGTGCTAGTGGTCCCGCCTCGGGCGGGGAGCTGTTTTTT. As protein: CASGPASGGELFF.

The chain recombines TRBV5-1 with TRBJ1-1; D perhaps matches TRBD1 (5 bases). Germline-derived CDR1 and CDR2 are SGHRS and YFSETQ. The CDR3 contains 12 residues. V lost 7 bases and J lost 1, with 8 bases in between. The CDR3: CASGTSNTEAFF. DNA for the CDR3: TGCGCCAGCGGGACTTCGAACACTGAAGCTTTCTTT.

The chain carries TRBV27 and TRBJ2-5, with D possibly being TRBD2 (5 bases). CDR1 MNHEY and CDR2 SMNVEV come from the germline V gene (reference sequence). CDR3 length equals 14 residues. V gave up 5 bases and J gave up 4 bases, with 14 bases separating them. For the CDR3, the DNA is TGTGCCAGCAGTCATCAGAGGGTTGGAGAGACCCAGTACTTC. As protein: CASSHQRVGETQYF.

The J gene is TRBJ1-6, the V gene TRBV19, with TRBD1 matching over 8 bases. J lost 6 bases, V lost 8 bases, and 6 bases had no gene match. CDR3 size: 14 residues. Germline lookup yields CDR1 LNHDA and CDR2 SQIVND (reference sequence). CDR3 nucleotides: TGTGCCAGTGAGCCGGGACAGGTTAATTCACCCCTCCACTTT. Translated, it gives CASEPGQVNSPLHF.

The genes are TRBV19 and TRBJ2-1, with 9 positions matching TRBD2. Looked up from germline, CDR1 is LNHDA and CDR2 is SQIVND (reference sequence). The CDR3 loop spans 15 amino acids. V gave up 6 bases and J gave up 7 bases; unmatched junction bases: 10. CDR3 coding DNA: TGTGCCAGTAGACCAAGCGGGGGGAGTCCGAATGAGCAGTTCTTC. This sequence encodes CASRPSGGSPNEQFF.

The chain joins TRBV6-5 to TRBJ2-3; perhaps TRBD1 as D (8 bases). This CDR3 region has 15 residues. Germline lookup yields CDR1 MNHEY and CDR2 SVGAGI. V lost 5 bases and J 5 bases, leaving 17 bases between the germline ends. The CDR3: CASSPNRGGQDTQYF. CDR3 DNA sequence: TGTGCCAGCAGTCCGAACAGGGGGGGCCAAGATACGCAGTATTTT.

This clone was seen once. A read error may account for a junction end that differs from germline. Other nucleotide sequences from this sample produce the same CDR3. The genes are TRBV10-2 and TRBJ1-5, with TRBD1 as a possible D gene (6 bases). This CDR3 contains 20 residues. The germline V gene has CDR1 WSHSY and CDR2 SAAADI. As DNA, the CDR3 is TGCGCCAGCAGTGAGTACTCGGGACACGGTGGGGTGGGCAGCAACCAGCCCCAGCATTTT. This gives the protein CASSEYSGHGGVGSNQPQHF.

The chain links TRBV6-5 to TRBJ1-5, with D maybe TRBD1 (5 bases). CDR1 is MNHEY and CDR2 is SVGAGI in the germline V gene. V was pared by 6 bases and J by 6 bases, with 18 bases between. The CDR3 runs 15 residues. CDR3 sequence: CASRPTGWYSQPQHF. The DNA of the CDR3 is TGTGCCAGCAGGCCCACAGGTTGGTATAGTCAGCCCCAGCATTTT.

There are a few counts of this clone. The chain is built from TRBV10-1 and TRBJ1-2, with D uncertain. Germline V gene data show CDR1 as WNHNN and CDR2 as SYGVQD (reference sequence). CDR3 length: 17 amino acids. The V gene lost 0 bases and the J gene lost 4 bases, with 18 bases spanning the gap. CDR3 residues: CASSESRSQANTYGYTF. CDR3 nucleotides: TGCGCCAGCAGTGAGTCGCGTAGTCAGGCGAACACCTATGGCTACACCTTC.

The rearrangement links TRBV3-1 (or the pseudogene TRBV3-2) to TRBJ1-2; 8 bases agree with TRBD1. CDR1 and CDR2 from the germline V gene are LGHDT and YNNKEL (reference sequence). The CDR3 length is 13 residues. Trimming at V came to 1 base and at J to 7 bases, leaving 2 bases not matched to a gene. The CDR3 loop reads CASSQGTGTGYTF. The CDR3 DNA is TGTGCCAGCAGCCAAGGGACAGGGACTGGCTACACCTTC.

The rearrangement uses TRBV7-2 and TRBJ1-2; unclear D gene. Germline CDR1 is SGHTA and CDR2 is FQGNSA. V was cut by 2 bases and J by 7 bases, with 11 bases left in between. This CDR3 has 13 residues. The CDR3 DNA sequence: TGTGCCAGCAGCTTAAACCAGGAAGGTGGCTACACCTTC. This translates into CASSLNQEGGYTF. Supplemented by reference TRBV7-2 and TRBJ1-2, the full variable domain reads GAGVSQSPSNKVTEKGKDVELRCDPISGHTALYWYRQSLGQGLEFLIYFQGNSAPDKSGLPSDRFSAERTGGSVSTLTIQRTQQEDSAVYLCASSLNQEGGYTFGSGTRLTVV.

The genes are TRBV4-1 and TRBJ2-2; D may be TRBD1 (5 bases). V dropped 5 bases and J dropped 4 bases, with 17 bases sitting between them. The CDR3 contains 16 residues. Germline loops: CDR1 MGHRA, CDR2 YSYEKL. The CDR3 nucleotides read TGCGCCAGCAGCTCCCCGTCCAGGGTGGGCACCGGGGAGCTGTTTTTT. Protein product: CASSSPSRVGTGELFF.

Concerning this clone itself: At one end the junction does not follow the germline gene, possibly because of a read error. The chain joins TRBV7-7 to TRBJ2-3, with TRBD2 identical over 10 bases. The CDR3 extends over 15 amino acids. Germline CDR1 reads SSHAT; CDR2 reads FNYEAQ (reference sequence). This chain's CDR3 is CASSPIAGGADTQYF. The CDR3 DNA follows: TGTGCTAGCAGCCCCATAGCGGGGGGCGCAGATACGCAGTATTTT.

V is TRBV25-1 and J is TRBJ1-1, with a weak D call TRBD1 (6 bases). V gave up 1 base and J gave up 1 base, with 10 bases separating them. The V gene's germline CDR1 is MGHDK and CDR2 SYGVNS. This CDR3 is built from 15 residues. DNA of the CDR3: TGTGCCAGCAGTGAATGGGGGCACCAGAACACTGAAGCTTTCTTT. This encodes CASSEWGHQNTEAFF.

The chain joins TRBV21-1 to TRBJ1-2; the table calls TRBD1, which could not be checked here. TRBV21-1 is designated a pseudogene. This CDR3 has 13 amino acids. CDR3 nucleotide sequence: TGTGCCAGCAGCAATTGCCAGGGTTGGCGCTACACCTTC. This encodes CASSNCQGWRYTF.

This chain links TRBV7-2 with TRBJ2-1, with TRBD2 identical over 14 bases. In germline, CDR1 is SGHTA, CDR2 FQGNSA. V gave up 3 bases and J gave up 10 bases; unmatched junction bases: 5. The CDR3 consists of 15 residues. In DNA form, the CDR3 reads TGTGCCAGCAGCTTGGGGACTAGCGGGGGCCGAGAGCAGTTCTTC. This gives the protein CASSLGTSGGREQFF.

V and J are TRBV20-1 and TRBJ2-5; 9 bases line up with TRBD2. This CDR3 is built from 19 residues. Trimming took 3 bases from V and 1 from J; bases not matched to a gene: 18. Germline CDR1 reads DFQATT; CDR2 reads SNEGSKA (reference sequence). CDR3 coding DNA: TGCAGTGCTAGTCCAGATGTGGCTAGCGGGGCTTCACTCCAAGAGACCCAGTACTTC. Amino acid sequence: CSASPDVASGASLQETQYF.

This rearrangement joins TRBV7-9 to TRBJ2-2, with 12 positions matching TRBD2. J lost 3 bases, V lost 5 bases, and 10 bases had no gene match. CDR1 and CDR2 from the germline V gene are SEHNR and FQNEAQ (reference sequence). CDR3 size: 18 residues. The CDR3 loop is CASSGAGLAGFHTGELFF. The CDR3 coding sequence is TGTGCCAGCAGCGGAGCCGGACTAGCGGGATTTCACACCGGGGAGCTGTTTTTT. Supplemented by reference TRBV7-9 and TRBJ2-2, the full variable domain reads DTGVSQNPRHKITKRGQNVTFRCDPISEHNRLYWYRQTLGQGPEFLTYFQNEAQLEKSRLLSDRFSAERPKGSFSTLEIQRTEQGDSAMYLCASSGAGLAGFHTGELFFGEGSRLTVL.

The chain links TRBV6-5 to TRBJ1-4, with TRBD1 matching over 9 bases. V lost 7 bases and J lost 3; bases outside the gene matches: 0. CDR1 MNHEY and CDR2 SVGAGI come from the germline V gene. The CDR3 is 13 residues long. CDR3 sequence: CASNRGPNEKLFF. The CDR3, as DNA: TGTGCCAGCAACAGGGGGCCTAATGAAAAACTGTTTTTT.

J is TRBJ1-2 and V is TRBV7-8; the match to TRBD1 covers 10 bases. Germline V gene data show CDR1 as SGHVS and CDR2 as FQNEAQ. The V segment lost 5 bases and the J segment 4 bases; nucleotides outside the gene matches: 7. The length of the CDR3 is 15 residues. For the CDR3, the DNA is TGTGCCAGCAGCCCAGGGACAGGGGAAAGCTATGGCTACACCTTC. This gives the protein CASSPGTGESYGYTF.